This passage covers 6 T cell receptor beta chains from one sample sequenced in a study of T cells in Graves' hyperthyroidism and ophthalmopathy. Amplified regions were TCR beta CDR3 sequences from RNA transcripts. TCR CDR3 regions were first amplified by RT-PCR with HTBI primers. TCRdb re-called the multiplex PCR reads through MiXCR, storing one row per CDR3 protein. The sample yields hundreds of thousands of distinct CDR3 sequences, roughly a sixth seen once. Material: blood. Receptor source: a woman in her thirties or forties with Graves' ophthalmopathy.

The chain joins TRBV3-1 to TRBJ2-1; 12 bases line up with TRBD2. The CDR3 is 15 residues long. V trimming: 3 bases; J trimming: 8 bases; junction bases outside the gene matches: 5. CDR1 is LGHDT, CDR2 YNNKEL, per germline (reference sequence). The CDR3: CASSQTSGSSDEQFF. The CDR3 nucleotides are TGTGCCAGCAGCCAGACTAGCGGGAGCTCGGATGAGCAGTTCTTC.

Notes on this clonotype: Sequence at one end of the junction differs from germline and may be a read error. The V call is TRBV27, the J call TRBJ1-1; D is perhaps TRBD1 (6 bases). The CDR3 covers 15 residues. CDR1 is MNHEY, CDR2 SMNVEV, per germline (reference sequence). CDR3 loop: CASSEDSRGVAEASF. DNA of the CDR3: TGTGCCAGCAGTGAGGATTCCAGGGGTGTAGCTGAAGCTTCCTTT.

Many counts were recorded for this clonotype. The chain couples TRBV18 to TRBJ2-7, with TRBD1 matching 7 bases. The CDR3 spans 12 residues. J was trimmed by 6 bases and V by 5 bases; bases with no gene match: 4. Germline lookup yields CDR1 KGHSH and CDR2 LQKENI. CDR3 loop: CASSSSGGEQYF. Here the CDR3 DNA reads TGTGCCAGCTCATCTTCAGGGGGCGAGCAGTACTTC. Filled out from reference TRBV18 and TRBJ2-7, the complete variable domain reads NAGVMQNPRHLVRRRGQEARLRCSPMKGHSHVYWYRQLPEEGLKFMVYLQKENIIDESGMPKERFSAEFPKEGPSILRIQQVVRGDSAAYFCASSSSGGEQYFGPGTRLTVT.

The gene calls are TRBV7-9 and TRBJ2-1, with a possible D match to TRBD1 (5 bases). V lost 0 bases and J lost 2, with 14 bases in between. The CDR3 contains 17 residues. Germline CDR1 reads SEHNR; CDR2 reads FQNEAQ (reference sequence). As DNA, the CDR3 is TGTGCCAGCAGCTTAGCCCCACAGGCTCTTCCCTACAATGAGCAGTTCTTC. As protein: CASSLAPQALPYNEQFF.

V and J are TRBV3-1 and TRBJ2-1; 7 nucleotides line up with TRBD2. Germline V lookup: CDR1 LGHDT, CDR2 YNNKEL (reference sequence). The J segment lost 1 base and the V segment lost 3 bases, leaving 3 bases of the junction unmatched. The CDR3 is made up of 15 amino acids. CDR3 residues: CASSQGSGSYNEQFF. The CDR3 DNA reads as TGTGCCAGCAGCCAGGGTAGCGGGTCCTACAATGAGCAGTTCTTC.

In this sample, this clonotype turned up a few times. The chain couples TRBV2 to TRBJ2-5; either TRBD1 or TRBD2 may supply D (5 bases each). This CDR3 has 14 amino acids. Trimming took off 4 bases at V and 4 bases at J, with 13 bases between the two ends. Per the germline V gene, CDR1 is SNHLY and CDR2 is FYNNEI. The chain's CDR3 is CASSGTVGVETQYF. The CDR3 region has the DNA TGTGCCAGCAGTGGGACCGTGGGGGTAGAGACCCAGTACTTC.